This T cell receptor beta chain was identified during a study of cytomegalovirus exposure and HLA in healthy donors. The CDR3 runs to 15 residues. V was pared by 8 bases and J by 2 bases, with 9 bases of the junction left unmatched. Germline assignment: CDR1 ENHRY and CDR2 SYGVKD. The PCR had 60 Vbeta and 13 Jbeta primers. Assay: immunoSEQ multiplex PCR; the TCRdb copy retains only in-frame clones and omits some. The data hold around 170,000 clones, with 79% observed a single time. The J gene is TRBJ2-1, the V gene TRBV10-3, with 7 bases identical to TRBD1. The TCR was taken from a woman in her thirties or forties in good health and CMV-seronegative. The sample was PBMCs. CDR3 in amino acids: CAIGFPGGTYNEQFF. The CDR3, as DNA: TGTGCCATCGGTTTCCCAGGGGGAACCTACAATGAGCAGTTCTTC.